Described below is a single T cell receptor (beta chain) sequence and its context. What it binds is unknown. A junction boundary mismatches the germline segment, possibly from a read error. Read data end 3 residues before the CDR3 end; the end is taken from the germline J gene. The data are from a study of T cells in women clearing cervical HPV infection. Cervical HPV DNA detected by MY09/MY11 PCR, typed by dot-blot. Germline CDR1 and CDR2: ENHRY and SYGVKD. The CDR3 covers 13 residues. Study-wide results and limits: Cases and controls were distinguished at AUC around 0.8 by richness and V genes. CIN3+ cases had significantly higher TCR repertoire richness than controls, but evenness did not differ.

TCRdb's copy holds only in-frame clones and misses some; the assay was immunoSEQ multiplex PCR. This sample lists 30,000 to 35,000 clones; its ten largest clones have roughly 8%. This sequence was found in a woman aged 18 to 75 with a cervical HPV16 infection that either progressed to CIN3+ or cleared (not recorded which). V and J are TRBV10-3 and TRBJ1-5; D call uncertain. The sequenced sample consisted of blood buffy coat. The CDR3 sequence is CSISQERDQPQHF. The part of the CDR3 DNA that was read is TGTTCCATCAGTCAAGAGAGGGATCAGCCC.